The following is a T cell receptor (beta chain) sequence with its context. What it binds is not known. These data are taken from a study of T-cell reconstitution after alpha-beta-depleted transplantation in children. Whole-study findings and limits: Fresh T-cell production supplied most of the T-cell counts and diversity seen one year after transplant. Approximately two months post-transplant, alpha-beta T cells reportedly originated from several hundred expanded graft clones.

Germline V CDR1 and CDR2: LNHDA, SQIVND (reference sequence). The CDR3 length is 17 residues. V gave up 6 bases and J gave up 3 bases, with 21 bases separating them. Unique molecular identifiers featured in how the TCRbeta library was prepared. Via MiXCR, TCRdb re-called the PCR reads, giving one row per CDR3 protein. Among hundreds of thousands of distinct CDR3 sequences listed, around 25% were seen once. The V gene is TRBV19, the J gene TRBJ2-1; maybe TRBD2 (6 bases). This clonotype originated in a girl aged 2 to 10 with Fanconi anemia, due to receive a stem cell transplant. Sequencing used PBMCs, obtained before TCRalphabeta/CD19-depleted stem cell transplant. The CDR3 coding sequence is TGTGCCAGTAGCCCGGAGGGACTCCCTCCCTTCTACAATGAGCAGTTCTTC. It is translated as CASSPEGLPPFYNEQFF.